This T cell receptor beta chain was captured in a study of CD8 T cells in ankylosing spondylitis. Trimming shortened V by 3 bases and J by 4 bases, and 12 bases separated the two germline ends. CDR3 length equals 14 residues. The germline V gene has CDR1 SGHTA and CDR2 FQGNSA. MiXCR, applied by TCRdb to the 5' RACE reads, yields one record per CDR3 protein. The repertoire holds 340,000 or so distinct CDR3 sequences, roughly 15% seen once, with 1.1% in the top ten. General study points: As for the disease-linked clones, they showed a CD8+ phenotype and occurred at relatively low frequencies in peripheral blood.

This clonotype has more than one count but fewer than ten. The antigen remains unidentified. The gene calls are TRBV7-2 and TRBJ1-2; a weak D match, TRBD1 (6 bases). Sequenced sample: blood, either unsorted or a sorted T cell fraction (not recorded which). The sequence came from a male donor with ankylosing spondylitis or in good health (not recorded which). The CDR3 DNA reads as TGTGCCAGCAGCTTGGGGGGGGCGGGCTATGGCTACACCTTC. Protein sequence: CASSLGGAGYGYTF.